Sequencing of this T cell receptor (beta chain) was carried out in a study of blood T cells in healthy people across ages. CDR3 length equals 14 residues. Germline loops: CDR1 DFQATT, CDR2 SNEGSKA (reference sequence). The junction had 5 bases not matched to a gene; V was cut back by 6 bases and J by 0 bases. A J-beta primer mix and a sample-barcoded 5' primer were used in a second PCR of about 7 to 12 cycles. MiXCR, applied by TCRdb to the 5' RACE reads, yields one record per CDR3 protein. Of 850,000 to 1,100,000 distinct CDR3 sequences in the sample, more than 30% are singletons; the top ten hold around 13%. Study-wide results and caveats: Age advanced and TCR beta diversity per million T cells fell, roughly linearly.

As regards this clonotype: Its matching antigen is unknown.

The V gene is TRBV20-1, the J gene TRBJ1-1, with 9 bases that match TRBD1. This sequence originates from a man aged 18 to 30 in good health. The sequencing sample was made of blood. The CDR3 DNA is TGCAGTGCCTACAGGGGGCGAGTGAACACTGAAGCTTTCTTT. Residues: CSAYRGRVNTEAFF.